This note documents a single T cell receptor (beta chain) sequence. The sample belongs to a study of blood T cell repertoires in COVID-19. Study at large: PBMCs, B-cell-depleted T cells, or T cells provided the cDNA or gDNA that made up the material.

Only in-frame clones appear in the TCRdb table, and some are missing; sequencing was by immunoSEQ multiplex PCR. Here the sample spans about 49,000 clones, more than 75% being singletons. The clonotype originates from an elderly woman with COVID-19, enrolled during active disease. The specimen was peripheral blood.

The CDR3 DNA reads as TGTGCCATCAGTACCGGGACAGCGGAAAAACTGTTTTTT. Amino acid sequence: CAISTGTAEKLFF. This chain joins TRBV10-3 and TRBJ1-4; 7 bases are shared with TRBD1. This CDR3 has 13 residues. Unmatched junction bases numbered 5, after V lost 5 bases and J lost 8 bases. CDR1 is ENHRY, CDR2 SYGVKD, per germline.